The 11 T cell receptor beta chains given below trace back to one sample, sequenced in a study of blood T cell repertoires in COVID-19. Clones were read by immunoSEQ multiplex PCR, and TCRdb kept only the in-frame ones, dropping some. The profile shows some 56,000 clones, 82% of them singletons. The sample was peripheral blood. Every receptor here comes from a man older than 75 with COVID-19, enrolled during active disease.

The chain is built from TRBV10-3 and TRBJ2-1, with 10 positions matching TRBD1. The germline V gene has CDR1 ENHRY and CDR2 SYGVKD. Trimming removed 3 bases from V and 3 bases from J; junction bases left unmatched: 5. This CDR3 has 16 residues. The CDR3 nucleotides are TGTGCCATCAGTGACCCCGGGACAGGGGACTACAATGAGCAGTTCTTC. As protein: CAISDPGTGDYNEQFF.

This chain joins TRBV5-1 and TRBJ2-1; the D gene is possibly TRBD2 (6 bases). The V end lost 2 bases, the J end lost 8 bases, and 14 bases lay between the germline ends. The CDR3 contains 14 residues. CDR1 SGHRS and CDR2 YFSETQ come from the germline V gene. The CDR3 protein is CASSLGQSGDEQFF. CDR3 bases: TGCGCCAGCAGCTTAGGACAATCGGGGGATGAGCAGTTCTTC.

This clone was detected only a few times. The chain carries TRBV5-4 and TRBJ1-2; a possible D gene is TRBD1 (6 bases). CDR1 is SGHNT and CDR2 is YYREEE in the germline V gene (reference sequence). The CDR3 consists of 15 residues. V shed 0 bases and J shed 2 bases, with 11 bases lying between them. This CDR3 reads CASSLAGVLNYGYTF. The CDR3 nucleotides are TGTGCCAGCAGCTTGGCAGGGGTATTAAACTATGGCTACACCTTC.

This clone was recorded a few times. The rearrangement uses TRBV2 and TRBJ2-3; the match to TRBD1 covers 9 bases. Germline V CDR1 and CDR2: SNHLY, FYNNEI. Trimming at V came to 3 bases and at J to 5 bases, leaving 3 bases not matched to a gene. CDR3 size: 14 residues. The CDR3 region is CASSDDRGGDTQYF. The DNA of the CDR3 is TGTGCCAGCAGTGACGACAGGGGGGGAGATACGCAGTATTTT.

The CDR3, as DNA: TGTGCCTGGAGTGTCCTAGGGCAGGGGCTGGGCGAGCAGTACTTC. This translates into CAWSVLGQGLGEQYF. The J gene is TRBJ2-7, the V gene TRBV30, with a weak D call TRBD1 (6 bases). The CDR3 is 15 amino acids. V lost 0 bases to trimming and J lost 6 bases, with 18 bases between them. Germline assignment: CDR1 GTSNPN and CDR2 SVGIG (reference sequence).

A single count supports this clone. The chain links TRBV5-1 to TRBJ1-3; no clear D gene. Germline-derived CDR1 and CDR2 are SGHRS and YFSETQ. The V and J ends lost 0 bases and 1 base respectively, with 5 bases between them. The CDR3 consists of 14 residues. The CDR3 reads CASSLAGSGNTIYF. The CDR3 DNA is TGCGCCAGCAGCTTGGCGGGTTCTGGAAACACCATATATTTT.

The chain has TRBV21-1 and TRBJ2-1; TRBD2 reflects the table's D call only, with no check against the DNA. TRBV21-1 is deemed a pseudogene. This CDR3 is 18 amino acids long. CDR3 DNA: TGTGCCAGCAGCAAAGTAGAGAGGGAGGGACTAGTCTCCGGTGAGCAGTTCTTC. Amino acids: CASSKVEREGLVSGEQFF.

Here the CDR3 DNA reads TGTGCCAGCAGCTCCTTCCCGGGCACTGAAGCTTTCTTT. It yields the protein CASSSFPGTEAFF. This chain joins TRBV5-6 and TRBJ1-1; D remains ambiguous. The germline gives CDR1 SGHDT, CDR2 YYEEEE. The CDR3 is made up of 13 amino acids. V lost 3 bases and J 4 bases, leaving 10 bases between the germline ends.

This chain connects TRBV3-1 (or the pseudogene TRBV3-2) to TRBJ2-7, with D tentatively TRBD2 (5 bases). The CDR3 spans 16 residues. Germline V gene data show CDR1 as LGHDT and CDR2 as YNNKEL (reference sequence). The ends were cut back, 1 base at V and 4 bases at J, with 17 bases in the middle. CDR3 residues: CASSQGPPGVGYEQYF. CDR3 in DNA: TGTGCCAGCAGCCAAGGGCCCCCCGGGGTGGGATACGAGCAGTACTTC.

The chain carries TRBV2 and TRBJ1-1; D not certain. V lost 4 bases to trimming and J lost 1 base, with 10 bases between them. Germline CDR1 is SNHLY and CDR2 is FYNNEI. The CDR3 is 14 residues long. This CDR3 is CASSAQQRNTEAFF. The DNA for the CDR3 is TGTGCCAGCAGTGCCCAACAGAGGAACACTGAAGCTTTCTTT.

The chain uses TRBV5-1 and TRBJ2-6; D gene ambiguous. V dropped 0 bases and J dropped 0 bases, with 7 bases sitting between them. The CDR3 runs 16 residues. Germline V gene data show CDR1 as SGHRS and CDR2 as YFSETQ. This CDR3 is CASSLGSISGANVLTF. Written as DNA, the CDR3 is TGCGCCAGCAGCTTGGGCTCTATCTCTGGGGCCAACGTCCTGACTTTC.